One and the same sample provided the 5 T cell receptor beta chains below, sequenced in a study of cytomegalovirus exposure and HLA in healthy donors. This table comes from immunoSEQ multiplex PCR, and its TCRdb copy is limited to in-frame clones, with some not included. The repertoire has about 130,000 clones, 89% of them found once; the top ten carry 1.1%. Specimen: PBMCs. The receptor set was obtained from a woman younger than 30 in good health and CMV-seronegative.

V usage is TRBV28 and J usage is TRBJ2-2; no firm D call. Trimming removed 6 bases at V and 0 bases at J, with 11 bases between. CDR3 length: 15 amino acids. Germline V gene data show CDR1 as MDHEN and CDR2 as SYDVKM. The CDR3 DNA sequence: TGTGCCAGCAGCCCCGGCGGTACGAACACCGGGGAGCTGTTTTTT. Its protein product is CASSPGGTNTGELFF.

V and J are TRBV18 and TRBJ2-5; 7 nucleotides agree with TRBD1. The V gene's germline CDR1 is KGHSH and CDR2 LQKENI. Unmatched junction bases numbered 3, after V lost 4 bases and J lost 4 bases. This CDR3 has 13 amino acids. DNA for the CDR3: TGTGCCAGCTCACTCGGGACAGCAGAGACCCAGTACTTC. It yields the protein CASSLGTAETQYF.

This chain links TRBV2 with TRBJ1-2; TRBD1 matches 7 bases. V was clipped by 6 bases and J by 3 bases; unmatched bases: 7. The CDR3 is 14 residues long. In germline, CDR1 is SNHLY, CDR2 FYNNEI. The CDR3 sequence is CASSGDSEYYGYTF. CDR3 nucleotide sequence: TGTGCCAGCAGCGGGGACAGTGAGTACTATGGCTACACCTTC.

The V gene is TRBV29-1, the J gene TRBJ1-2; D perhaps matches TRBD1 (6 bases). The CDR3 has 13 amino acids. Germline-derived CDR1 and CDR2 are SQVTM and ANQGSEA. V lost 7 bases and J lost 4, with 16 bases in between. In DNA form, the CDR3 reads TGCAGCGCAAGAGGGTTGGGGGCCTATGGCTACACCTTC. Amino acid sequence: CSARGLGAYGYTF.

CDR3 amino acids: CATSRGALAASNEKLFF. CDR3 in DNA: TGTGCCACCAGCAGAGGCGCTTTGGCGGCTTCTAATGAAAAACTGTTTTTT. The genes are TRBV15 and TRBJ1-4; the D is unclear. Germline loops: CDR1 LNHNV, CDR2 YYDKDF (reference sequence). V shed 1 base and J shed 3 bases, with 15 bases lying between them. This CDR3 spans 17 amino acids.